This TCR beta chain was observed in a study of response to subunit inactivated influenza vaccine. Overall study findings and caveats: It was suggested by the authors that few new T cells are recruited by each seasonal influenza vaccination.

In its sample, this clonotype was seen a few times. The target antigen is unknown. Trimming removed 0 bases from V and 2 bases from J, with 21 bases in between. CDR3 length: 18 amino acids. Germline V gene lookup returns CDR1 DFQATT and CDR2 SNEGSKA (reference sequence). Each CDR3 protein is one row after TCRdb ran MiXCR on the RT-PCR reads. The sample shows more than 700,000 distinct CDR3 sequences, 21% of them seen only once. The sequenced sample was PBMCs from blood, obtained around 5 days after vaccination. The V call is TRBV20-1, the J call TRBJ2-3, with a possible D match to TRBD2 (7 bases). The TCR originated in a middle-aged man who received an inactivated influenza vaccine. The chain's CDR3 is CSARDQGGRGTHTDTQYF. DNA for the CDR3: TGCAGTGCTAGAGATCAGGGCGGGAGAGGGACACACACAGATACGCAGTATTTT.